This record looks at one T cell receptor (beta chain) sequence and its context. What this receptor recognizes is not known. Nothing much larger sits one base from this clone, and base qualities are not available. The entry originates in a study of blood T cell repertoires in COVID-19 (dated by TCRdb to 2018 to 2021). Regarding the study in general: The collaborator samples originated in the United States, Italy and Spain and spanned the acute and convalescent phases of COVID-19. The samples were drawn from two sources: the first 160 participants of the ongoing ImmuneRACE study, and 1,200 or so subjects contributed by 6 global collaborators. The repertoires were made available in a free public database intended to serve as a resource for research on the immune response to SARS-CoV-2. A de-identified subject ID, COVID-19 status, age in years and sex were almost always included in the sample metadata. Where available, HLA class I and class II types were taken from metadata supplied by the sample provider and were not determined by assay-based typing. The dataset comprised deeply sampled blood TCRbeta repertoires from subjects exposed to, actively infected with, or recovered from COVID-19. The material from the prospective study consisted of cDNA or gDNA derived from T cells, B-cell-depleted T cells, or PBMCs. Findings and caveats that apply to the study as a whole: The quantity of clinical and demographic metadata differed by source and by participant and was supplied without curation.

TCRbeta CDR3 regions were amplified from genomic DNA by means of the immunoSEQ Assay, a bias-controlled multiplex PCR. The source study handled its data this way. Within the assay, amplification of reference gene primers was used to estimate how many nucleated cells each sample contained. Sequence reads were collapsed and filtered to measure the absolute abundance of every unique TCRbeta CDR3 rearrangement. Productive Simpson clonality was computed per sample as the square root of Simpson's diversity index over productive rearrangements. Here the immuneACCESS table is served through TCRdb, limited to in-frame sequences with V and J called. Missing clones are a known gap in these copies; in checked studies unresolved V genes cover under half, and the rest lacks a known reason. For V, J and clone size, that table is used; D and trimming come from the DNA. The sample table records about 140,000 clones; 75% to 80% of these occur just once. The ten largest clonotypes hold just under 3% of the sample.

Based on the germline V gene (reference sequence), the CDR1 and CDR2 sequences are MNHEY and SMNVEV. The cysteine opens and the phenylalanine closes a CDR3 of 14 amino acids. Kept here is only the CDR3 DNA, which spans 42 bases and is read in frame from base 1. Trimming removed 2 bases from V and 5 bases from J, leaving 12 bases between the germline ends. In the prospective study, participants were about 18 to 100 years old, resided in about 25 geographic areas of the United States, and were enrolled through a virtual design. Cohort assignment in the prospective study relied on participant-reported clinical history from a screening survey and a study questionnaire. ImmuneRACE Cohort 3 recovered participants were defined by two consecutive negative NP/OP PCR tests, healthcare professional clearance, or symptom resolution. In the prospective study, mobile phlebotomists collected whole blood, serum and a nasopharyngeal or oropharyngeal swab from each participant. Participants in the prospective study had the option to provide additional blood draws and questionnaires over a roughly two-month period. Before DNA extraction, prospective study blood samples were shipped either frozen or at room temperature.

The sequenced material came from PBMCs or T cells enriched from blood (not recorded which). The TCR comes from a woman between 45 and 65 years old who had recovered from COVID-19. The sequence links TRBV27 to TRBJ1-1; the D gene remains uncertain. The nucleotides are TGTGCCAGCAGTTTAAACCCGGCGGGGACTGAAGCTTTCTTT. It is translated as CASSLNPAGTEAFF.